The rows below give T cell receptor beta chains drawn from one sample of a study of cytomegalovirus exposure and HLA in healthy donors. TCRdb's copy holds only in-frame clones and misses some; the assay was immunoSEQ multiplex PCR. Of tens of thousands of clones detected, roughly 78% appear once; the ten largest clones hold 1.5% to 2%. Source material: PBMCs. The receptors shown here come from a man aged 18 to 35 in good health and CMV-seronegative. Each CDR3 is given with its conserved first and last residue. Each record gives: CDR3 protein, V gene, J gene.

CASTTVAGGSYEQYF	TRBV6-1	-
CASSLVGGGTPEQFF	TRBV28	TRBJ2-1
CASRGQGSHEQYF	TRBV6-1	TRBJ2-7
CASSSGGTEAFF	TRBV28	TRBJ1-1
CASRMHLRGGPEETQYF	TRBV5-4	TRBJ2-5
CASSWQNTDTQYF	TRBV6-5	TRBJ2-3
CAIRQTETSTDTQYF	TRBV10-3	TRBJ2-3
CASSILLAGDYTDTQYF	TRBV19	TRBJ2-3
CASSDTDSVNTEAFF	TRBV6-4	TRBJ1-1
CSVGPGTSFPISYEQYF	TRBV29-1	TRBJ2-7
CASSPLPGVSGNTIYF	TRBV18	TRBJ1-3
CASSEARQGYPEAFF	TRBV6-1	TRBJ1-1
CASSLALDREEYF	TRBV7-2	TRBJ2-7
CASSLKTGGGDTQYF	TRBV5-1	TRBJ2-3
CASSKRDRGYNEQFF	TRBV2	TRBJ2-1
CASSLELGASNQPQHF	TRBV28	TRBJ1-5
CASSGHIPSRNYQPQHF	TRBV2	TRBJ1-5
CASSLVGGSGANVLTF	TRBV5-1	TRBJ2-6
CSGGGTGRAYNEQFF	TRBV29-1	TRBJ2-1
CATSSAGGFSGELFF	TRBV15	TRBJ2-2
CASSFSRVLAGYEQYF	TRBV27	TRBJ2-7
CASSFLGGNSGNTIYF	TRBV6-5	TRBJ1-3
CASSLFKGTGELFF	TRBV5-6	TRBJ2-2
CASSLILAGSYEQYF	TRBV5-8	TRBJ2-7
CASSASVGNTIYF	TRBV9	TRBJ1-3
CASRNRGGYTEAFF	TRBV27	TRBJ1-1
CASSVGVNRGQLEQYF	TRBV9	TRBJ2-7
CASSTGQGRGYTF	TRBV28	TRBJ1-2
CASSQEPQGARTEAFF	TRBV4-3	TRBJ1-1
CASSLASVANTGELFF	TRBV13	TRBJ2-2
CASSEQGFTDTEAFF	TRBV6-1	TRBJ1-1
CASSLSSNGNEQFF	TRBV7-2	TRBJ2-1
CASSYDGSGANVLTF	TRBV5-1	TRBJ2-6
CASSSGTGHYNEQFF	TRBV7-9	TRBJ2-1
CASSFSGRNQPQHF	TRBV27	TRBJ1-5
CASGLSRETYYNEQFF	TRBV28	TRBJ2-1
CASSSLGTGVGNEQFF	TRBV5-1	TRBJ2-1
CSVESRKNTEAFF	TRBV29-1	TRBJ1-1
CSARDVPGELFF	TRBV29-1	TRBJ2-2
CASIDDRGYNQPQHF	TRBV28	TRBJ1-5
CASSLQVAGEQFF	TRBV7-2	TRBJ2-1
CASSRFLPTGSYNEQFF	TRBV14	TRBJ2-1
CATSGLRDLAKNIQYF	TRBV15	TRBJ2-4